This T cell receptor beta chain emerged from a study of cytomegalovirus exposure and HLA in healthy donors. Concerning this clone itself: Antigen: not known.

V lost 4 bases to trimming and J lost 5 bases; unmatched junction nucleotides: 7. Germline CDR1 and CDR2: MNHNY and SVGAGI (reference sequence). The CDR3 covers 15 residues. Generated by immunoSEQ multiplex PCR, the TCRdb table keeps only in-frame clones and is missing some. Found here are around 400,000 clones, 80% to 90% of them singletons; the top ten hold 0.83%. These donors were members of the roughly 120-subject validation cohort, a group separate from the roughly 670-subject first cohort. Study observations and caveats: In the roughly 120 validation repertoires, a later analysis found that first-cohort TCR clusters tended to co-occur. There were approximately 150 TCR beta chains listed as cytomegalovirus-associated. A classifier reportedly called cytomegalovirus status with high sensitivity and specificity.

This sequence originates from a woman between 18 and 29 years old in good health and CMV-seronegative. Sequencing was carried out using PBMCs. The gene calls are TRBV6-6 and TRBJ2-1, with 8 bases matching TRBD2. The CDR3 coding sequence is TGTGCCAGCAGTTTTCCGGGAGGGCCTCACAATGAGCAGTTCTTC. It codes for CASSFPGGPHNEQFF.